This TCR beta chain was found in a study of Ad26.COV2.S vaccination and SARS-CoV-2 variants. As for the study in general: COV1001, an Ad26.COV2.S trial, supplied this vaccine-arm donor. Intramuscularly, Ad26.COV2.S was given either once or twice, 56 days apart.

Notes on the study in general: From the TCR breadth and depth analyses, total T cell responses may have been underestimated.

J was trimmed by 3 bases and V by 4 bases; bases with no gene match: 12. CDR1 and CDR2 (germline): SGHAT, FQNNGV. This CDR3 is 16 amino acids long. Treatment described: approximately 18 received Ad26.COV2.S at low or high dose, single or two shots; about 5 received placebo; per-sample allocation not given. Sampling was done on day 63 after the first vaccine or placebo injection. Produced via immunoSEQ multiplex PCR; TCRdb's table is partial and in-frame only. This sample has approximately 480,000 clones, with approximately 88% found just once. This clone has just one count. Its antigen is unknown. This clonotype was sampled from a person aged 18-65 years who received the Ad26.COV2.S COVID-19 vaccine or a placebo. Sequencing was performed on peripheral blood, taken in a trial of Ad26.COV2.S vaccine versus placebo. The gene calls are TRBV11-2 and TRBJ2-7, with TRBD2 matching over 7 bases. The CDR3 is CASSSHLSGKRYEQYF. CDR3 sequence (DNA): TGTGCCAGCAGCTCCCATTTAAGCGGGAAACGCTACGAGCAGTACTTC.